This T cell receptor (beta chain) was sequenced for a study of blood T cells in healthy people across ages. A second roughly 7 to 11 cycle PCR used barcoded and J-beta primers. MiXCR, run by TCRdb on the 5' RACE reads, gives a single entry per CDR3 protein. The sample records around 1,800,000 distinct CDR3 sequences, 30% to 40% being singletons. The CDR3 contains 15 residues. Trimming removed 4 bases at V and 4 bases at J, with 16 bases between. The J gene is TRBJ2-5, the V gene TRBV12-3 or TRBV12-4; a weak D match, TRBD1 (5 bases). The receptor was isolated from a human donor in good health. Source material: blood. This chain's CDR3 is CASSSLAGRLETQYF. CDR3 in DNA: TGTGCCAGCAGTTCTTTGGCAGGGCGTCTAGAGACCCAGTACTTC.